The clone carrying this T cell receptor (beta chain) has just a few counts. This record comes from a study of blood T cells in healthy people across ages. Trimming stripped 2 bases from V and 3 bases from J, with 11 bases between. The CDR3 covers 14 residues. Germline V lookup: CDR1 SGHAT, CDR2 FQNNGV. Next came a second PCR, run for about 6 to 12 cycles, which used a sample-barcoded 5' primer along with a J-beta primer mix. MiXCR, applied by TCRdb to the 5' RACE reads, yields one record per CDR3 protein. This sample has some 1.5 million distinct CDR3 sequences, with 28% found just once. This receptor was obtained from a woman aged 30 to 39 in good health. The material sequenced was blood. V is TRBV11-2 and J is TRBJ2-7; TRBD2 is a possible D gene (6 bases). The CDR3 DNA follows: TGTGCCAGCAGCTTACGGGGGACCGACTACGAGCAGTACTTC. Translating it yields CASSLRGTDYEQYF.